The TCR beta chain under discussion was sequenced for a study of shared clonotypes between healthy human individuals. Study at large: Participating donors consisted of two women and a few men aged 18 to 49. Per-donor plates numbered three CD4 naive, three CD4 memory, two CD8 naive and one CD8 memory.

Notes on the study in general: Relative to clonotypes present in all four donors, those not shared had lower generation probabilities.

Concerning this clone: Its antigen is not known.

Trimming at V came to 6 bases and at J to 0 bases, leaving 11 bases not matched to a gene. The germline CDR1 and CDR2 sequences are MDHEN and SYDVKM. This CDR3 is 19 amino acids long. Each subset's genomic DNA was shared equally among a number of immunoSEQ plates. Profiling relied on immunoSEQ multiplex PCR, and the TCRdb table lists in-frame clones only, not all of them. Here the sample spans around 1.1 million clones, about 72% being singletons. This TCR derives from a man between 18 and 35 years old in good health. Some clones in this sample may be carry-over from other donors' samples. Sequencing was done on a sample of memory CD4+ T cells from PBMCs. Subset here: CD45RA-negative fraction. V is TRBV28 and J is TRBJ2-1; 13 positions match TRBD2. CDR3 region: CASRSELAGGKSSYNEQFF. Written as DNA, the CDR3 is TGTGCCAGCAGGTCTGAACTAGCGGGAGGGAAGAGCTCCTACAATGAGCAGTTCTTC.